The rows below give T cell receptor beta chains drawn from one sample of a study of regulatory T cells in long-lasting Graves disease. TCRdb ran MiXCR on the multiplex PCR reads and lists one entry per CDR3 protein. The sample contains a few hundred thousand distinct CDR3 sequences, approximately 14% of which appear only once. The sample was also linked to a second study, of T cells in Graves' hyperthyroidism and ophthalmopathy.

The specimen was peripheral blood mononuclear cells (PBMCs), collected at new diagnosis, from a patient treated with antithyroid drugs. The receptors shown here come from a woman aged 45-65 years with Graves disease. Each CDR3 is given with its conserved first and last residue. Each record gives: clone size, J gene, V gene, CDR3 length, D gene, CDR3 protein, CDR3 DNA. The D gene is left open where the match is weak. A row's size may be missing; if present it is once, few, many or a size class.

>many|TRBJ2-3|TRBV6-2/TRBV6-3|16|TRBD2
CASSLEEREAGDTQYF
TGTGCCAGCAGCCTTGAGGAGCGGGAGGCGGGAGATACGCAGTATTTT
>many|TRBJ1-1|TRBV20-1|15|-
CSAPRFRTANTEAFF
TGCAGTGCTCCTCGATTTAGGACCGCGAACACTGAAGCTTTCTTT
>many|TRBJ2-1|TRBV28|11|-
CASRRWNEQFF
TGTGCCAGCCGTAGATGGAATGAGCAGTTCTTC
>few|TRBJ2-5|TRBV13|16|TRBD1
CASSSETGGIKETQYF
TGTGCCAGCAGCTCCGAGACAGGGGGTATTAAAGAGACCCAGTACTTC
>few|TRBJ2-3|TRBV2|16|TRBD1
CASSYPGTGYTDTQYF
TGTGCCAGCAGTTATCCCGGGACAGGGTACACAGATACGCAGTATTTT
>many|TRBJ1-5|TRBV30|15|TRBD1
CAWTPGQGENQPQHF
TGTGCCTGGACACCAGGGCAGGGGGAGAATCAGCCCCAGCATTTT
>-|TRBJ1-3|TRBV12-3/TRBV12-4|13|-
CASRSTGGNTIYF
TGTGCCAGCAGATCAACAGGGGGAAACACCATATATTTT
>-|TRBJ2-3|TRBV9|16|-
CASSVARGDGTDTQYF
TGTGCCAGCAGCGTAGCTCGGGGAGACGGGACAGATACGCAGTATTTT
>few|TRBJ1-2|TRBV5-6|14|TRBD1
CASSRTGGADGYTF
TGTGCCAGCAGCAGGACAGGGGGCGCGGATGGCTACACCTTC
>many|TRBJ2-1|TRBV20-1|13|-
CSARDGQNNEQFF
TGCAGTGCTAGAGATGGACAGAACAATGAGCAGTTCTTC
>-|TRBJ2-2|TRBV7-9|17|TRBD2
CASSPTLAGGPQEELFF
TGTGCCAGCAGCCCAACACTAGCGGGAGGGCCCCAGGAGGAGCTGTTTTTT
>few|TRBJ2-3|TRBV10-3|15|-
CAISMREESTDTQYF
TGTGCCATCAGTATGCGGGAAGAGTCCACAGATACGCAGTATTTT
>few|TRBJ2-5|TRBV25-1|15|-
CASSELGQGWETQYF
TGTGCCAGCAGTGAATTGGGGCAGGGATGGGAGACCCAGTACTTC
>few|TRBJ1-1|TRBV28|14|-
CASSSPFKNTEAFF
TGTGCCAGCAGTTCCCCCTTCAAGAACACTGAAGCTTTCTTT
>few|TRBJ2-3|TRBV19|15|-
CASRPRDLSTDTQYF
TGTGCCAGTAGGCCTCGGGACCTTAGCACAGATACGCAGTATTTT
>many|TRBJ2-1|TRBV12-3/TRBV12-4|13|TRBD2
CASRLGGRGEQFF
TGTGCCAGCCGCCTTGGCGGGAGGGGTGAGCAGTTCTTC
>many|TRBJ2-5|TRBV5-1|12|-
CASSLSGETQYF
TGTGCCAGCAGCCTATCTGGAGAGACCCAGTACTTC
>few|TRBJ2-1|TRBV29-1|10|-
CSVQTTEQFF
TGCAGCGTCCAGACAACCGAGCAGTTCTTC
>many|TRBJ2-5|TRBV2|14|TRBD1
CASKAPQGFETQYF
TGTGCCAGCAAAGCCCCACAGGGGTTTGAGACCCAGTACTTC
>-|TRBJ1-1|TRBV6-1|17|TRBD1
CASSESRDSTGNTEAFF
TGTGCCAGCAGTGAGAGTAGGGACAGCACAGGGAACACTGAAGCTTTCTTT
>-|TRBJ2-7|TRBV2|14|-
CASSTGTTFYEQYF
TGTGCCAGCAGTACCGGGACAACTTTCTACGAGCAGTACTTC
>-|TRBJ1-1|TRBV6-1|13|-
CASSRGRMTEAFF
TGTGCCAGCAGTCGAGGTCGGATGACTGAAGCTTTCTTT
>many|TRBJ1-1|TRBV5-1|14|TRBD1
CASTKSGTDTEAFF
TGCGCCAGCACCAAATCAGGGACAGACACTGAAGCTTTCTTT
>few|TRBJ2-1|TRBV18|13|TRBD1
CASSPQGANEQFF
TGTGCCAGCTCACCGCAGGGGGCGAATGAGCAGTTCTTC
>many|TRBJ2-1|TRBV18|15|TRBD2
CASSSGLAGLNEQFF
TGTGCCAGCAGCTCGGGACTAGCGGGACTCAATGAGCAGTTCTTC
>-|TRBJ2-1|TRBV27|17|TRBD2
CASSLLGSGGSYNEQFF
TGTGCCAGCAGTCTCCTCGGTAGCGGGGGCTCCTACAATGAGCAGTTCTTC
>many|TRBJ2-7|TRBV6-2/TRBV6-3|15|TRBD1
CASSYPGTGGYEQYF
TGTGCCAGCAGTTATCCCGGGACAGGGGGCTACGAGCAGTACTTC
>-|TRBJ2-5|TRBV7-9|12|-
CASSKEGETQYF
TGTGCCAGCAGCAAGGAGGGGGAGACCCAGTACTTC
>many|TRBJ2-3|TRBV9|12|-
CASSVEADTQYF
TGTGCCAGCAGCGTAGAAGCAGATACGCAGTATTTT
>-|TRBJ2-1|TRBV6-1|13|-
CAGSHLEDNEQFF
TGTGCCGGGTCCCACTTAGAGGACAATGAGCAGTTCTTC
>many|TRBJ1-1|TRBV10-3|15|-
CAISADRQIYTEAFF
TGTGCCATCAGTGCCGACAGACAGATCTACACTGAAGCTTTCTTT
>few|TRBJ1-2|TRBV10-3|14|TRBD1
CAISSSTNRGGYTF
TGTGCCATCAGTTCATCTACAAACAGGGGAGGCTACACCTTC
>few|TRBJ1-2|TRBV6-1|16|-
CASILIRDGANYGYTF
TGTGCCAGCATCCTTATTCGGGACGGGGCTAACTATGGCTACACCTTC
>-|TRBJ2-5|TRBV7-9|15|TRBD1
CASSFAGTVVETQYF
TGTGCCAGCAGCTTCGCCGGGACAGTAGTAGAGACCCAGTACTTC
>many|TRBJ1-1|TRBV28|13|-
CASSFSGFTEAFF
TGTGCCAGCAGTTTTTCCGGGTTTACTGAAGCTTTCTTT
>many|TRBJ1-1|TRBV18|15|-
CASSPPDTLGTEAFF
TGTGCCAGCTCACCACCGGACACTTTGGGCACTGAAGCTTTCTTT
>many|TRBJ1-1|TRBV27|13|TRBD1
CASSWTGDTEAFF
TGTGCCAGCAGTTGGACAGGGGACACTGAAGCTTTCTTT
>-|TRBJ2-3|TRBV25-1|19|TRBD1
CASSAEKGQGTPYTDTQYF
TGTGCCAGCAGTGCAGAGAAAGGACAGGGGACTCCTTACACAGATACGCAGTATTTT
>many|TRBJ2-7|TRBV20-1|15|-
CSARDTQGIVYEQYF
TGCAGTGCTAGAGATACGCAGGGAATCGTCTACGAGCAGTACTTC
>few|TRBJ1-5|TRBV20-1|13|-
CSASGAGNQPQHF
TGCAGTGCGTCCGGGGCCGGCAATCAGCCCCAGCATTTT
>few|TRBJ2-1|TRBV19|16|TRBD2
CASSPPRTSGNNEQFF
TGTGCCAGTAGTCCCCCTAGGACTAGCGGGAACAATGAGCAGTTCTTC
>few|TRBJ2-2|TRBV5-1|15|-
CASSLAHENTGELFF
TGCGCCAGCAGCTTGGCCCACGAGAACACCGGGGAGCTGTTTTTT
>many|TRBJ2-7|TRBV29-1|12|-
CSVGGSYGEQYF
TGCAGCGTTGGGGGTAGTTACGGCGAGCAGTACTTC
>many|TRBJ2-5|TRBV29-1|11|-
CSVGVRETQYF
TGCAGCGTTGGCGTCAGGGAGACCCAGTACTTC
>-|TRBJ2-5|TRBV29-1|12|-
CSVDRDQETQYF
TGCAGCGTTGACCGGGATCAAGAGACCCAGTACTTC
>many|TRBJ2-6|TRBV6-2/TRBV6-3|14|-
CASSERSGANVLTF
TGTGCCAGCAGTGAGCGTTCCGGGGCCAACGTCCTGACTTTC
>many|TRBJ2-2|TRBV29-1|13|TRBD2
CSVDGTSPGELFF
TGCAGCGTTGATGGGACTAGTCCCGGGGAGCTGTTTTTT
>-|TRBJ1-1|TRBV7-3|12|-
CASSLVGRKAFF
TGTGCCAGCAGCTTAGTTGGACGAAAAGCTTTCTTT
>few|TRBJ2-2|TRBV19|15|-
CASSISARTTGELFF
TGTGCCAGTAGTATTTCGGCCCGGACCACCGGGGAGCTGTTTTTT
>-|TRBJ2-3|TRBV7-6|17|TRBD2
CASSNGLAGSTTDTQYF
TGTGCCAGCAGCAACGGACTAGCGGGATCAACCACAGATACGCAGTATTTT
>few|TRBJ1-1|TRBV6-1|15|-
CASSLGLNLNTEAFF
TGTGCCAGCAGTCTTGGGCTGAACCTGAACACTGAAGCTTTCTTT